The sample holds one count of the clone carrying this TCR beta chain. Its antigen remains unidentified. The data originate from a study of radiotherapy plus CTLA-4 blockade in lung cancer. Study details: Disease control reached 31%, with objective responses in roughly 17%.

Germline CDR1 reads SGHTA; CDR2 reads FQGNSA. Trimming left V 0 bases short and J 1 base short, with 10 bases between. This CDR3 is built from 16 residues. Findings and caveats of the study: Reportedly, early blood T cell clone dynamics best predicted response, with interferon-beta. Following radiotherapy plus ipilimumab, tumor-derived TCR clones expanded in the blood.

Patients in the study, people with chemo-refractory metastatic non-small-cell lung cancer, received focal radiation plus ipilimumab CTLA-4 blockade. The repertoire was sequenced with immunoSEQ multiplex PCR; TCRdb's copy has only in-frame clones and lacks some. This table has 9,500 to 15,000 clones, roughly 80% appearing once. The genes are TRBV7-2 and TRBJ2-1; D is possibly TRBD1 (5 bases). This specimen consisted of peripheral blood, obtained from a patient treated with radiotherapy plus ipilimumab. The receptor's source is a human donor with non-small cell lung cancer that progressed on radiotherapy plus ipilimumab. DNA of the CDR3: TGTGCCAGCAGCTTAGCTGGGGCAGTTTCCTACAATGAGCAGTTCTTC. Its protein product is CASSLAGAVSYNEQFF.